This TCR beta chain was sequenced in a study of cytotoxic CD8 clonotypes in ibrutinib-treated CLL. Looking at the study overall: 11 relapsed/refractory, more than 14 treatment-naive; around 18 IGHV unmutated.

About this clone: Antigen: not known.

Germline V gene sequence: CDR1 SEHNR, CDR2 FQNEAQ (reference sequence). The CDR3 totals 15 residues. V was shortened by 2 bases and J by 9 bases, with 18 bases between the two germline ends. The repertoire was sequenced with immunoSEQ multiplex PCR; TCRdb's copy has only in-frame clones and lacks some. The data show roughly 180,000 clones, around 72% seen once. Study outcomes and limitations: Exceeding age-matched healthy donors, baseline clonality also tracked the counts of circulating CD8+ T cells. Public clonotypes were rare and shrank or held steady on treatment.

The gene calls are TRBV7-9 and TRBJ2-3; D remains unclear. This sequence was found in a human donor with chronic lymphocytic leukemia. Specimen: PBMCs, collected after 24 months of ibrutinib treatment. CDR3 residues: CASSLYYSSSRTQYF. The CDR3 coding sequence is TGTGCCAGCAGCTTATATTACAGCTCCTCCAGAACGCAGTATTTT.